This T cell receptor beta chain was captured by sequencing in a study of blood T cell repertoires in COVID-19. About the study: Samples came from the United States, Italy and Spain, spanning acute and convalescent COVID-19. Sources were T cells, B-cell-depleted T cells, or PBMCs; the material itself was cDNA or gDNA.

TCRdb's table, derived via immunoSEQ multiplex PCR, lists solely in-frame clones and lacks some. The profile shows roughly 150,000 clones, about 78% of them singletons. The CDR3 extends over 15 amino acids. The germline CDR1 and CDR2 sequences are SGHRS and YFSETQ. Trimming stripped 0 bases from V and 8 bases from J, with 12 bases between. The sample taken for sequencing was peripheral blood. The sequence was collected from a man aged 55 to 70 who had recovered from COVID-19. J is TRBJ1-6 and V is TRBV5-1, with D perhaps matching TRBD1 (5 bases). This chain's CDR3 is CASSLDDSHYSPLHF. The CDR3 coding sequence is TGCGCCAGCAGCTTGGACGACAGCCACTATTCACCCCTCCACTTT.